These 5 T cell receptor beta chains were sequenced from one sample in a study of patients and donors after allogeneic stem cell transplantation. TCRdb independently ran MiXCR on the RT-PCR reads; one entry per CDR3 protein. The profile shows approximately 200,000 distinct CDR3 sequences, 41% of them singletons. The sequenced sample was blood, either unsorted or a sorted T cell fraction (not recorded which). Every receptor here comes from a human donor who was either an allogeneic HSCT recipient or a stem cell or donor lymphocyte infusion donor (not recorded which). It is not recorded whose cells these are; they may come from a transplant donor.

The chain employs TRBV3-1 and TRBJ1-5; 8 bases agree with TRBD1. In germline, CDR1 is LGHDT, CDR2 YNNKEL (reference sequence). The CDR3 is 16 residues long. The V segment lost 3 bases and the J segment 1 base; nucleotides outside the gene matches: 5. In DNA form, the CDR3 reads TGTGCCAGCAGCCAGGGGTGGACAGGGAGCAATCAGCCCCAGCATTTT. Residues: CASSQGWTGSNQPQHF.

J is TRBJ2-2 and V is TRBV5-1, with 7 positions matching TRBD1. Germline V gives CDR1 SGHRS, CDR2 YFSETQ. The junction had 8 bases not matched to a gene; V was cut back by 2 bases and J by 7 bases. The CDR3 is 15 residues long. For the CDR3, the DNA is TGCGCCAGCAGCTTAGGCCAACAGGGGATCGGGGAGCTGTTTTTT. This gives the protein CASSLGQQGIGELFF.

The chain couples TRBV5-6 to TRBJ1-5; D not certain. There are 16 residues in the CDR3. The V end lost 0 bases, the J end lost 3 bases, and 13 bases lay between the germline ends. The germline gives CDR1 SGHDT, CDR2 YYEEEE. CDR3 sequence (DNA): TGTGCCAGCAGCTTGGGCGGGCCGGGTGACAATCAGCCCCAGCATTTT. This codes for CASSLGGPGDNQPQHF.

The V and J genes are TRBV5-1 and TRBJ1-1; a weak D match, TRBD1 (6 bases). V gave up 7 bases and J gave up 6 bases, with 16 bases separating them. The CDR3 totals 13 residues. In germline, CDR1 is SGHRS, CDR2 YFSETQ. In nucleotides, the CDR3 is TGCGCCAGCTCCCGAGGGGGGGTCTCTGAAGCTTTCTTT. As protein: CASSRGGVSEAFF.

The chain has TRBV5-1 and TRBJ2-1, with a tentative D call TRBD2 (6 bases). CDR3 size: 15 residues. The germline CDR1 and CDR2 sequences are SGHRS and YFSETQ. With 5 bases removed from V and 4 bases from J, the gap between germline ends came to 16 bases. CDR3 sequence reads: CASRRAGVLYNEQFF. The CDR3 region has the DNA TGCGCCAGCAGGAGAGCGGGCGTCTTATACAATGAGCAGTTCTTC.